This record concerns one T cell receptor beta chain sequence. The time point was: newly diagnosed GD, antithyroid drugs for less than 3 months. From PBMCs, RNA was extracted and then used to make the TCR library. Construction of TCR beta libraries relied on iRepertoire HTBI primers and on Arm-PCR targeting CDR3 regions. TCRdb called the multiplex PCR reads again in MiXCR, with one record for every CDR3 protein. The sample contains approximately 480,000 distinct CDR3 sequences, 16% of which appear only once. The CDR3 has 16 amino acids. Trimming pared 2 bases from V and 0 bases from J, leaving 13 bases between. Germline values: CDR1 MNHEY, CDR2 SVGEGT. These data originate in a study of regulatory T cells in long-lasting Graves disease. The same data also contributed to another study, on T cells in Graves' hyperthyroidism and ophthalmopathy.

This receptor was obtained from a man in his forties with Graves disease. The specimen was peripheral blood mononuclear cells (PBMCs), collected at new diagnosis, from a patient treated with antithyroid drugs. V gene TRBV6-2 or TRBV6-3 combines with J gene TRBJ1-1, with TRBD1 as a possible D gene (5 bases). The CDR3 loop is CASSYDRLPLNTEAFF. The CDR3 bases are TGTGCCAGCAGTTACGACAGACTCCCTTTGAACACTGAAGCTTTCTTT.